One and the same sample provided the 17 T cell receptor beta chains below, sequenced in a study of T cells in Graves' hyperthyroidism and ophthalmopathy. RNA transcripts gave rise to amplified TCR beta CDR3 regions. During a first-round RT-PCR of the TCR CDR3, the HTBI primer set was used. TCRdb re-derived calls from the multiplex PCR reads in MiXCR, one entry per CDR3 protein. The sample lists 500,000 to 600,000 distinct CDR3 sequences, over 15% seen once, with approximately 20% in the top ten. Source material: blood. Every receptor here comes from a woman aged 18-29 years with Graves' hyperthyroidism.

This clonotype was seen a handful of times. The genes are TRBV4-1 and TRBJ2-2; no definite D call. The CDR3 sequence is 16 residues long. The germline V and J ends were trimmed by 1 base and 6 bases, with 15 bases remaining between them. Germline CDR1 MGHRA, CDR2 YSYEKL. DNA of the CDR3: TGCGCCAGCAGCCAAGTGAGGTCCCCCGGAGCCGGGGAGCTGTTTTTT. This translates into CASSQVRSPGAGELFF.

CDR3 in DNA: TGCGCCAGCAGCCAAGTGGACAGCTACTACAATGAGCAGTTCTTC. Its translation is CASSQVDSYYNEQFF. This rearrangement joins TRBV4-3 to TRBJ2-1; weak D call: TRBD1 (6 bases). The V gene's germline CDR1 is LGHNA and CDR2 YSLEER. The CDR3 has 15 residues. Trimming took off 1 base at V and 3 bases at J, with 10 bases between the two ends.

The J gene is TRBJ2-1, the V gene TRBV15; 16 nucleotides agree with TRBD2. With V trimmed by 4 bases and J by 12 bases, 18 bases remained unmatched. The germline gives CDR1 LNHNV, CDR2 YYDKDF (reference sequence). The CDR3 sequence is 19 residues long. CDR3 nucleotide sequence: TGTGCCACCAGCAACCTAGGGACTAGCGGGAGGGCCGGGACGGTCAGGCAGTTCTTC. This encodes CATSNLGTSGRAGTVRQFF.

In its sample, this clonotype was seen a few times. The chain combines TRBV5-5 with TRBJ2-6; 7 bases fit TRBD1. CDR1 is SGHKS, CDR2 YYEKEE, per germline (reference sequence). This CDR3 region has 18 residues. V dropped 1 base and J dropped 5; count of bases not matched to a gene: 12. Written as DNA, the CDR3 is TGTGCCAGCAGCTTGTTACAGGGGACCCCGTCTCGGGCCAACGTCCTGACTTTC. The encoded protein is CASSLLQGTPSRANVLTF.

The CDR3 sequence is CASRQLAGGNRPDTQYF. The CDR3 DNA follows: TGTGCCAGCAGGCAACTAGCGGGGGGCAATCGTCCAGATACGCAGTATTTT. The chain combines TRBV7-2 with TRBJ2-3; 12 bases match TRBD2. Germline values: CDR1 SGHTA, CDR2 FQGNSA. This CDR3 contains 17 residues. The V and J ends lost 6 bases and 4 bases, in that order; junction bases with no gene match: 11. The whole variable domain, filled in from reference TRBV7-2 and TRBJ2-3, reads GAGVSQSPSNKVTEKGKDVELRCDPISGHTALYWYRQSLGQGLEFLIYFQGNSAPDKSGLPSDRFSAERTGGSVSTLTIQRTQQEDSAVYLCASRQLAGGNRPDTQYFGPGTRLTVL.

This clonotype occurred many times. The gene calls are TRBV24-1 and TRBJ2-3; D perhaps matches TRBD1 (6 bases). The germline gives CDR1 KGHDR, CDR2 SFDVKD. Deletions cut 4 bases from V and 2 bases from J, with 24 bases between. This CDR3 contains 19 residues. The CDR3 loop reads CATSDLTPPAGETTDTQYF. The DNA for the CDR3 is TGTGCCACCAGTGACCTTACCCCCCCGGCAGGGGAGACCACAGATACGCAGTATTTT.

A few counts support this clonotype. The J gene is TRBJ1-1, the V gene TRBV7-2; a possible D gene is TRBD1 (6 bases). The CDR3 runs to 17 residues. From germline, CDR1 is SGHTA and CDR2 FQGNSA. V was clipped by 1 base and J by 0 bases, with 15 bases between them. Here the CDR3 DNA reads TGTGCCAGCAGCTTAGGACAGGTGGGGCTGGTGAACACTGAAGCTTTCTTT. Translated, it gives CASSLGQVGLVNTEAFF.

This clonotype was seen more than once but under ten times. The chain recombines TRBV5-1 with TRBJ2-2; no firm D call. The CDR3 totals 16 residues. The germline gives CDR1 SGHRS, CDR2 YFSETQ. Trimming took 4 bases from V and 0 from J, leaving 13 bases between them. DNA for the CDR3: TGCGCCAGCAGCGCCCGTGGCAGTCCGAACACCGGGGAGCTGTTTTTT. Translation gives CASSARGSPNTGELFF.

The chain is built from TRBV28 and TRBJ1-2; D is uncertain. V lost 2 bases and J lost 6, with 10 bases in between. Germline-derived CDR1 and CDR2 are MDHEN and SYDVKM. CDR3 length: 13 residues. CDR3 amino acids: CASSLAVANGYTF. Here the CDR3 DNA reads TGTGCCAGCAGTTTAGCGGTAGCCAATGGCTACACCTTC.

This chain uses TRBV12-3 or TRBV12-4 with TRBJ2-3; D is perhaps TRBD1 or TRBD2 (5 bases each). Trimming pared 5 bases from V and 2 bases from J, leaving 11 bases between. The CDR3 sequence is 14 residues long. The CDR3 coding sequence is TGTGCCAGCAGTCCCCGGGACCACACAGATACGCAGTATTTT. It encodes CASSPRDHTDTQYF.

Many counts were recorded for this clonotype. The chain has TRBV7-9 and TRBJ1-5; 8 nucleotides agree with TRBD1. Germline CDR1 SEHNR, CDR2 FQNEAQ (reference sequence). Trimming removed 8 bases from V and 5 bases from J; junction bases left unmatched: 11. CDR3 length: 15 amino acids. Here the CDR3 reads CASANDRGADQPQHF. Here the CDR3 DNA reads TGTGCCAGCGCTAACGACAGGGGTGCCGATCAGCCCCAGCATTTT.

This clonotype was seen ten or more times. The chain is built from TRBV5-1 and TRBJ1-1, with 10 bases that match TRBD1. The CDR3 length is 16 residues. V trimming: 5 bases; J trimming: 3 bases; junction bases outside the gene matches: 10. CDR1 is SGHRS, CDR2 YFSETQ, per germline. DNA for the CDR3: TGCGCCAGCAGTTTCATCCCGGGACAGGGGTACACTGAAGCTTTCTTT. Its protein product is CASSFIPGQGYTEAFF.

This clonotype was recorded at least ten times. The V call is TRBV7-9, the J call TRBJ2-1; TRBD2 might be the D (5 bases). The germline gives CDR1 SEHNR, CDR2 FQNEAQ (reference sequence). The CDR3 sequence is 10 residues long. V lost 6 bases to trimming and J lost 12 bases, with 9 bases between them. The CDR3 nucleotides are TGTGCCAGCAGTTCAGGAGGGCAGTTCTTC. Its translation: CASSSGGQFF. The full variable domain, completed using reference TRBV7-9 and TRBJ2-1, is DTGVSQNPRHKITKRGQNVTFRCDPISEHNRLYWYRQTLGQGPEFLTYFQNEAQLEKSRLLSDRFSAERPKGSFSTLEIQRTEQGDSAMYLCASSSGGQFFGPGTRLTVL.

The rearrangement links TRBV20-1 to TRBJ2-6; TRBD2 aligns across 9 bases. This CDR3 has 17 amino acids. The V segment lost 3 bases and the J segment 0 bases; nucleotides outside the gene matches: 6. The germline V gene encodes CDR1 DFQATT and CDR2 SNEGSKA (reference sequence). For the CDR3, the DNA is TGCAGTGCTAGTTTACTAGCGGGCGGCTCTGGGGCCAACGTCCTGACTTTC. It translates to CSASLLAGGSGANVLTF.

This clonotype turned up a few times. In this CDR3 the conserved last residue, phenylalanine or tryptophan, is missing, so a read error is likely. The genes are TRBV6-2 or TRBV6-3 and TRBJ1-1; D uncertain. This CDR3 has 15 residues. Germline assignment: CDR1 MNHEY and CDR2 SVGEGT. Trimming pared 8 bases from V and 4 bases from J, leaving 20 bases between. The CDR3 bases are TGTGCCAGCTCGCTTACGATTGAGGGTTCCACTGAAGCTTTCCTT. Amino acids: CASSLTIEGSTEAFL.

A remark on this clonotype: The junction departs from the called germline gene at one end, perhaps through a read error. This chain connects TRBV5-4 to TRBJ2-3; D gene ambiguous. The CDR3 loop spans 14 amino acids. CDR1 is SGHNT and CDR2 is YYREEE in the germline V gene (reference sequence). The DNA for the CDR3 is TGTGCCAGCAGCTTGTCATCGCGCACAGATATGCAGTATTTT. This sequence encodes CASSLSSRTDMQYF.

J is TRBJ2-3 and V is TRBV7-9, with 11 bases lining up with TRBD2. The V gene's germline CDR1 is SEHNR and CDR2 FQNEAQ (reference sequence). V lost 5 bases, J lost 5 bases, and 9 bases stayed unmatched. The CDR3 runs 16 residues. CDR3 residues: CASSPPRGTSGDTQYF. The CDR3 region has the DNA TGTGCCAGCAGCCCACCGCGCGGGACTAGCGGAGATACGCAGTATTTT.